These 20 T cell receptor beta chains were all obtained from the same sample, sequenced in a study of read filtering for tumor transcriptome and immune sequencing. Molecular barcoded adaptors covering alpha/delta and beta/gamma chains were used on around 400 ng RNA. One entry per CDR3 protein, called by TCRdb with MiXCR from the reads. This table has 50,000 to 65,000 distinct CDR3 sequences, roughly 19% appearing once. The sample was a population of CD138-negative cells sorted from bone marrow. The receptors shown here come from a donor at least 40 years old with multiple myeloma.

Concerning this clonotype itself: A read error may produce the germline difference seen at one junction end. The chain uses TRBV18 and TRBJ1-1; 7 nucleotides align to TRBD1. The germline V gene has CDR1 KGHSH and CDR2 LQKENI. The CDR3 is 14 residues long. CDR3 nucleotide sequence: TGCGCCAGCCCCCCTGACAGGGTGAACACTGAAGCTTTCTTT. Translation: CASPPDRVNTEAFF.

This clonotype was recorded a few times. This chain connects TRBV5-1 to TRBJ2-7; no definite D call. The CDR3 consists of 14 residues. Germline CDR1 and CDR2: SGHRS and YFSETQ. The V and J ends lost 1 base and 2 bases respectively, with 10 bases between them. The CDR3 DNA follows: TGCGCCAGCAGCTTGACACGGCGCACCTACGAGCAGTACTTC. It specifies CASSLTRRTYEQYF.

A word on this clonotype: Just one base apart from a much larger clone, this may be a read error. This chain connects TRBV6-1 to TRBJ1-5; maybe TRBD1 (5 bases). The CDR3 loop spans 15 amino acids. Germline lookup yields CDR1 MNHNS and CDR2 SASEGT. DNA of the CDR3: TGTGCCAGCAGTAAAGATGGGGGGTCCAATCAGCCCCAGCGTTTT. Its translation is CASSKDGGSNQPQRF.

This clonotype was seen ten or more times. DNA for the CDR3: TGTGCCAGCAGTTTTAACGAGCAGTACTTC. It specifies CASSFNEQYF. V usage is TRBV6-6 and J usage is TRBJ2-7; D remains ambiguous. Germline loops: CDR1 MNHNY, CDR2 SVGAGI (reference sequence). Trimming left V 4 bases short and J 5 bases short, with 3 bases between. This CDR3 contains 10 residues.

This clonotype was recorded at least ten times. The chain has TRBV29-1 and TRBJ1-2; D uncertain. V was shortened by 0 bases and J by 4 bases, with 9 bases between the two germline ends. Germline CDR1 is SQVTM and CDR2 is ANQGSEA. The CDR3 is 13 amino acids. The CDR3 protein is CSVEENGSYGYTF. The DNA of the CDR3 is TGCAGCGTTGAAGAGAACGGGTCCTATGGCTACACCTTC.

Many counts were recorded for this clonotype. The chain is built from TRBV21-1 and TRBJ2-5; TRBD1, as called in the table, went unchecked against the DNA. TRBV21-1 is labeled a pseudogene. This CDR3 comprises 17 residues. In DNA, the CDR3 is TGTGCCAGCAGCAAAGCAACCGAGACCGGGATCCCCCAAACCCAGTACTTC. Its protein product is CASSKATETGIPQTQYF.

This clonotype was counted ten times or more. This chain links TRBV5-1 with TRBJ2-6; a possible D gene is TRBD1 (6 bases). The V end was cut by 5 bases, the J end by 4 bases, with 16 bases between. Per germline, CDR1 SGHRS and CDR2 YFSETQ. The CDR3 sequence is 16 residues long. The CDR3 reads CASSPGITGGANVLTF. As DNA, the CDR3 is TGCGCCAGCAGTCCGGGGATCACAGGGGGGGCCAACGTCCTGACTTTC. The whole variable domain, filled in from reference TRBV5-1 and TRBJ2-6, reads KAGVTQTPRYLIKTRGQQVTLSCSPISGHRSVSWYQQTPGQGLQFLFEYFSETQRNKGNFPGRFSGRQFSNSRSEMNVSTLELGDSALYLCASSPGITGGANVLTFGAGSRLTVL.

This clonotype came up many times. The CDR3 here is CASSLSGDTNYGYTF. CDR3 nucleotide sequence: TGTGCCAGCAGCTTAAGTGGGGACACCAACTATGGCTACACCTTC. The chain recombines TRBV7-3 with TRBJ1-2; perhaps TRBD1 as D (6 bases). Trimming pared 1 base from V and 2 bases from J, leaving 11 bases between. Looked up from germline, CDR1 is SGHTA and CDR2 is FQGTGA. The CDR3 runs to 15 residues. Looking up the rest from reference TRBV7-3 and TRBJ1-2 gives the full variable domain: GAGVSQTPSNKVTEKGKYVELRCDPISGHTALYWYRQSLGQGPEFLIYFQGTGAADDSGLPNDRFFAVRPEGSVSTLKIQRTERGDSAVYLCASSLSGDTNYGYTFGSGTRLTVV.

A remark on this clonotype: At one of its ends the junction is not consistent with the germline gene, which may arise from a read error. The chain joins TRBV11-2 to TRBJ2-5; D possibly corresponds to TRBD1 (6 bases). Germline V gene sequence: CDR1 SGHAT, CDR2 FQNNGV. This CDR3 is 17 amino acids long. CDR3 coding DNA: TGTGCCAGCAGCCCCACCCTCATGGGGGCGCCTTCGGCCCATAGGTTCTTC. As protein: CASSPTLMGAPSAHRFF.

This clonotype was counted ten times or more. This rearrangement joins TRBV20-1 to TRBJ1-4; a possible D gene is TRBD1 (6 bases). The germline V gene encodes CDR1 DFQATT and CDR2 SNEGSKA (reference sequence). The CDR3 length is 15 residues. Between the trimmed V and J ends, which lost 0 bases and 8 bases, there was a span of 16 bases. The CDR3 is CSARDSGLRGEKLFF. CDR3 DNA sequence: TGCAGTGCTAGAGACTCCGGTCTCAGGGGAGAAAAACTGTTTTTT.

In regard to this clonotype: A much more abundant neighbour one base away suggests this may be a read error. The chain uses TRBV5-6 and TRBJ2-7; no clear D. Trimming removed 4 bases from V and 1 base from J, with 15 bases in between. Germline lookup yields CDR1 SGHDT and CDR2 YYEEEE. The CDR3 has 15 residues. The CDR3 here is CASSRTKIESYEQYF. The CDR3 nucleotides are TGTGCCAGCAGCCGCACAAAAATAGAATCCTACGAGCAGTACTTC.

This clonotype was observed at least ten times. The chain recombines TRBV5-4 with TRBJ2-6; weak D call: TRBD2 (6 bases). This CDR3 contains 16 residues. Germline assignment: CDR1 SGHNT and CDR2 YYREEE (reference sequence). Trimming stripped 0 bases from V and 2 bases from J, with 9 bases between. The CDR3 sequence: CASSLGAGTGANVLTF. The DNA for the CDR3 is TGTGCCAGCAGCTTGGGGGCGGGGACTGGGGCCAACGTCCTGACTTTC.

This clonotype was observed at least ten times. J is TRBJ1-5 and V is TRBV20-1; perhaps TRBD1 as D (6 bases). This CDR3 has 14 residues. The germline CDR1 and CDR2 sequences are DFQATT and SNEGSKA (reference sequence). Trimming stripped 3 bases from V and 2 bases from J, with 11 bases between. The CDR3 nucleotides are TGCAGTGCTAGTCTGGGGGCGGGCAATCAGCCCCAGCATTTT. It codes for CSASLGAGNQPQHF.

This clonotype appeared a single time. V and J are TRBV20-1 and TRBJ2-4, with 9 bases fitting TRBD2. The CDR3 is 14 amino acids. Germline CDR1 reads DFQATT; CDR2 reads SNEGSKA (reference sequence). The junction had 5 bases not matched to a gene; V was cut back by 3 bases and J by 5 bases. The CDR3 reads CSARASGAQNIQYF. CDR3 DNA sequence: TGCAGTGCTAGGGCTAGCGGGGCCCAAAACATTCAGTACTTC.

The chain combines TRBV19 with TRBJ2-3; 10 nucleotides line up with TRBD1. Losses at the gene ends were 8 bases for V and 3 bases for J; bases not matched to a gene: 14. Looked up from germline, CDR1 is LNHDA and CDR2 is SQIVND (reference sequence). The CDR3 contains 17 residues. CDR3 sequence reads: CASDEMGTGARTDTQYF. DNA of the CDR3: TGTGCCAGTGACGAAATGGGGACAGGGGCGCGAACAGATACGCAGTATTTT.

This clonotype was picked up many times. V and J are TRBV12-3 or TRBV12-4 and TRBJ2-1; 8 positions match TRBD2. CDR3 length: 16 amino acids. Unmatched junction bases numbered 10, after V lost 3 bases and J lost 6 bases. The CDR3 here is CASSFVLLADFNEQFF. In nucleotides, the CDR3 is TGTGCCAGCAGTTTTGTTTTACTAGCGGACTTCAATGAGCAGTTCTTC.

This clonotype occurred many times. The chain links TRBV9 to TRBJ2-7; no clear D gene. CDR3 size: 12 residues. Germline V CDR1 and CDR2: SGDLS, YYNGEE. Trimming took 4 bases from V and 6 from J, leaving 11 bases between them. CDR3 sequence reads: CASSTLVGEQYF. The CDR3 coding sequence is TGTGCCAGCAGCACCCTGGTGGGCGAGCAGTACTTC. The full variable domain, its missing parts supplied by reference TRBV9 and TRBJ2-7, is DSGVTQTPKHLITATGQRVTLRCSPRSGDLSVYWYQQSLDQGLQFLIQYYNGEERAKGNILERFSAQQFPDLHSELNLSSLELGDSALYFCASSTLVGEQYFGPGTRLTVT.

This clonotype was seen at least ten times. J is TRBJ2-1 and V is TRBV7-2; 10 nucleotides match TRBD2. Germline V gene lookup returns CDR1 SGHTA and CDR2 FQGNSA. The CDR3 runs to 14 residues. V lost 5 bases and J lost 9; bases outside the gene matches: 7. The CDR3 loop reads CASSPASGSIEQFF. CDR3 coding DNA: TGTGCCAGCAGCCCCGCTAGCGGGAGTATTGAGCAGTTCTTC.

This clonotype was detected many times. J is TRBJ2-2 and V is TRBV6-4, with D tentatively TRBD2 (6 bases). The CDR3 extends over 17 amino acids. Trimming cost V 5 bases and J 0 bases, with 16 bases left between them. Germline CDR1 reads MRHNA; CDR2 reads SNTAGT. The CDR3 region is CASSPGTPGANTGELFF. DNA for the CDR3: TGTGCCAGCAGTCCAGGAACACCGGGGGCGAACACCGGGGAGCTGTTTTTT.

This clonotype was seen at least ten times. The chain recombines TRBV7-2 with TRBJ2-1; TRBD1 or TRBD2 may be the D gene (6 bases each). Per the germline V gene, CDR1 is SGHTA and CDR2 is FQGNSA. The V end was cut by 0 bases, the J end by 7 bases, with 25 bases between. The CDR3 runs to 19 residues. CDR3 DNA: TGTGCCAGCAGCTTAGCGTTCCTTGGGCAGGGGACTTGGATTAATGAGCAGTTCTTC. This sequence encodes CASSLAFLGQGTWINEQFF.